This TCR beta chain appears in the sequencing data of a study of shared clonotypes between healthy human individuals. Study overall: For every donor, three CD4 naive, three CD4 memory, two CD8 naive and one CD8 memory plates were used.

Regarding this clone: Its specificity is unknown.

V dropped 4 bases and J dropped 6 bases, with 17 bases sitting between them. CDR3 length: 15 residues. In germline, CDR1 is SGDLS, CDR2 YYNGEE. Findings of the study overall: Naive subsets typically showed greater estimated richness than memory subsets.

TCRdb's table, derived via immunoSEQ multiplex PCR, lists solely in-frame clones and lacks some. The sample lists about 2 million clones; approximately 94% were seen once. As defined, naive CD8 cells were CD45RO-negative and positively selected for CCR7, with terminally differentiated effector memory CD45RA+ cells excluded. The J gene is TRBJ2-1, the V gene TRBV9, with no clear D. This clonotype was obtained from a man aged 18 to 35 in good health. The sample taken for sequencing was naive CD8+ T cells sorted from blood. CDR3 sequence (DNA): TGTGCCAGCAGCCCCTGGAAGGGAATTGGCAATGAGCAGTTCTTC. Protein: CASSPWKGIGNEQFF.